This passage covers 25 T cell receptor beta chains from one sample sequenced in a study of Ad26.COV2.S vaccination and SARS-CoV-2 variants. The sample's treatment: around 19 received Ad26.COV2.S at low or high dose, single or two shots; about 5 received placebo; per-sample allocation not given. Specimens were obtained on day 63 following the first vaccine or placebo injection. The repertoire was sequenced with immunoSEQ multiplex PCR; TCRdb's copy has only in-frame clones and lacks some. The sample lists around 320,000 clones; around 86% were seen once. Sample: peripheral blood, taken in a trial of Ad26.COV2.S vaccine versus placebo. These receptors all stem from a person aged 18-60 years who received the Ad26.COV2.S COVID-19 vaccine or a placebo.

The gene calls are TRBV5-6 and TRBJ1-1; D is undetermined. CDR1 is SGHDT and CDR2 is YYEEEE in the germline V gene. The V gene lost 1 base and the J gene lost 5 bases, with 6 bases spanning the gap. This CDR3 contains 12 residues. The DNA of the CDR3 is TGTGCCAGCAGCTTGATGACGACTGAAGCTTTCTTT. Its translation is CASSLMTTEAFF.

This chain connects TRBV27 to TRBJ2-7; 8 bases match TRBD1. The CDR3 length is 14 residues. Germline loops: CDR1 MNHEY, CDR2 SMNVEV (reference sequence). The V segment lost 3 bases and the J segment 5 bases; nucleotides outside the gene matches: 6. The CDR3 nucleotides are TGTGCCAGCAGTTTGCGCAGGGGGCACCACGAGCAGTACTTC. As protein: CASSLRRGHHEQYF.

A single count supports this clone. The chain is built from TRBV6-6 and TRBJ1-1; D not resolved. This CDR3 spans 12 amino acids. Trimming removed 6 bases from V and 6 bases from J, with 11 bases in between. The V gene's germline CDR1 is MNHNY and CDR2 SVGAGI (reference sequence). The CDR3 DNA sequence: TGTGCCAGCAGATCAACCCTTCCTGAAGCTTTCTTT. It codes for CASRSTLPEAFF.

The chain carries TRBV14 and TRBJ2-5; unclear D gene. From germline, CDR1 is SGHDN and CDR2 FVKESK. With 1 base removed from V and 3 bases from J, the gap between germline ends came to 3 bases. The CDR3 is 12 residues long. CDR3 in DNA: TGTGCCAGCAGCCAAGTTAAAGAGACCCAGTACTTC. It is translated as CASSQVKETQYF.

The CDR3, as DNA: TGTGCCAGCAGCTTGAGTCTATCAGGGAACACTGAAGCTTTCTTT. Protein product: CASSLSLSGNTEAFF. The V gene is TRBV5-6, the J gene TRBJ1-1; D unresolved. The CDR3 is made up of 15 amino acids. The V and J ends lost 1 base and 1 base respectively, with 11 bases between them. Germline V gene data show CDR1 as SGHDT and CDR2 as YYEEEE.

J is TRBJ2-3 and V is TRBV7-2, with TRBD2 matching 8 bases. The CDR3 length is 16 residues. The trim removed 7 bases at V and 3 bases at J, leaving 12 bases unmatched. The germline V gene encodes CDR1 SGHTA and CDR2 FQGNSA. Here the CDR3 DNA reads TGTGCCAGCATCCTAGGGGATCGGGGGGGAACAGATACGCAGTATTTT. Translated: CASILGDRGGTDTQYF.

V gene TRBV29-1 combines with J gene TRBJ1-4; weak D call: TRBD1 (6 bases). Germline V lookup: CDR1 SQVTM, CDR2 ANQGSEA. The V end was cut by 5 bases, the J end by 7 bases, with 14 bases between. CDR3 length: 13 residues. CDR3 residues: CSVFTGQVEKLFF. CDR3 bases: TGCAGCGTTTTTACAGGGCAGGTTGAAAAACTGTTTTTT.

The rearrangement uses TRBV6-6 and TRBJ1-5; D gene unclear. Per germline, CDR1 MNHNY and CDR2 SVGAGI (reference sequence). Trimming took off 0 bases at V and 2 bases at J, with 8 bases between the two ends. The CDR3 extends over 15 amino acids. This CDR3 is CASSYSGVGNQPQHF. DNA of the CDR3: TGTGCCAGCAGTTACTCGGGAGTTGGCAATCAGCCCCAGCATTTT.

The chain is built from TRBV4-2 and TRBJ2-3; D is perhaps TRBD1 (6 bases). Germline V gives CDR1 LGHNA, CDR2 YNFKEQ. CDR3 length: 14 residues. V was shortened by 0 bases and J by 6 bases, with 10 bases between the two germline ends. The CDR3 region has the DNA TGTGCCAGCAGCCAAGAAGGGGGTTTGGATACGCAGTATTTT. This gives the protein CASSQEGGLDTQYF.

This clone was counted a few times. The chain uses TRBV4-1 and TRBJ1-5; D gene uncertain. The V gene's germline CDR1 is MGHRA and CDR2 YSYEKL. The CDR3 spans 15 residues. Trimming stripped 4 bases from V and 2 bases from J, with 12 bases between. The CDR3 DNA follows: TGCGCCAGCAGCCCCATGCCGGGTGGCAATCAGCCCCAGCATTTT. Translation: CASSPMPGGNQPQHF.

V and J are TRBV10-2 and TRBJ2-7; D is possibly TRBD1 (5 bases). The V gene lost 5 bases and the J gene lost 3 bases, with 11 bases spanning the gap. Germline lookup yields CDR1 WSHSY and CDR2 SAAADI. The CDR3 is 13 residues long. The DNA for the CDR3 is TGCGCCAGCAGTCCTCAGGGTTACTACGAGCAGTACTTC. It encodes CASSPQGYYEQYF.

Note on this clone: The sample carries other DNA sequences with the same CDR3. V usage is TRBV7-2 and J usage is TRBJ1-6; D uncertain. From germline, CDR1 is SGHTA and CDR2 FQGNSA. The V gene lost 5 bases and the J gene lost 0 bases, with 5 bases spanning the gap. This CDR3 region has 14 residues. The CDR3, as DNA: TGTGCCAGCAGCCCCAGCTCCTATAATTCACCCCTCCACTTT. Translation: CASSPSSYNSPLHF.

The chain combines TRBV15 with TRBJ2-7, with D possibly TRBD1 on 5 matching bases. Germline CDR1 LNHNV, CDR2 YYDKDF (reference sequence). The CDR3 runs to 14 residues. With 3 bases removed from V and 1 base from J, the gap between germline ends came to 10 bases. The CDR3, as DNA: TGTGCCACCAGCAGGGGGCCTGGGTCCTACGAGCAGTACTTC. This encodes CATSRGPGSYEQYF.

The rearrangement joins TRBV29-1 to TRBJ2-5; a weak D match, TRBD1 (5 bases). Germline assignment: CDR1 SQVTM and CDR2 ANQGSEA. CDR3 length: 12 amino acids. With 4 bases removed from V and 4 bases from J, the gap between germline ends came to 10 bases. The CDR3 spells CSVVVGAETQYF. The CDR3 bases are TGCAGCGTTGTGGTAGGGGCAGAGACCCAGTACTTC.

The chain joins TRBV19 to TRBJ2-5, with a tentative D call TRBD2 (5 bases). Trimming left V 3 bases short and J 3 bases short, with 11 bases between. The CDR3 is made up of 14 amino acids. The germline gives CDR1 LNHDA, CDR2 SQIVND (reference sequence). CDR3 DNA: TGTGCCAGTAGTATGTTACTGGGAGAAGAGACCCAGTACTTC. It codes for CASSMLLGEETQYF.

The chain combines TRBV6-5 with TRBJ2-1, with D maybe TRBD2 (6 bases). This CDR3 is 13 amino acids long. V was trimmed by 10 bases and J by 2 bases, leaving 12 bases between them. Germline CDR1 and CDR2: MNHEY and SVGAGI. CDR3 sequence (DNA): TGTGCCACGGGACTCCTTCCCTACAATGAGCAGTTCTTC. Translating gives CATGLLPYNEQFF.

J is TRBJ1-2 and V is TRBV7-2; D is perhaps TRBD1 (6 bases). This CDR3 has 13 residues. The germline V and J ends were trimmed by 5 bases and 5 bases, with 12 bases remaining between them. The germline CDR1 and CDR2 sequences are SGHTA and FQGNSA. The CDR3 sequence: CASSPDRIYGYTF. The CDR3 nucleotides are TGTGCCAGCAGCCCGGACAGAATTTATGGCTACACCTTC.

CDR3 DNA sequence: TGCAGCGTTGAAGTGGGGGCGAGGTACGAGCAGTACTTC. Protein sequence: CSVEVGARYEQYF. This chain joins TRBV29-1 and TRBJ2-7; possibly TRBD1 for D (6 bases). This CDR3 spans 13 amino acids. The germline CDR1 and CDR2 sequences are SQVTM and ANQGSEA. V shed 1 base and J shed 4 bases, with 11 bases lying between them.

The gene calls are TRBV5-4 and TRBJ2-7; TRBD1 might be the D (6 bases). In germline, CDR1 is SGHNT, CDR2 YYREEE (reference sequence). The CDR3 spans 14 residues. V shed 0 bases and J shed 4 bases, with 11 bases lying between them. The CDR3 coding sequence is TGTGCCAGCAGCTTGGACAGGGCACCATACGAGCAGTACTTC. It codes for CASSLDRAPYEQYF. Supplemented by reference TRBV5-4 and TRBJ2-7, the full variable domain reads ETGVTQSPTHLIKTRGQQVTLRCSSQSGHNTVSWYQQALGQGPQFIFQYYREEENGRGNFPPRFSGLQFPNYSSELNVNALELDDSALYLCASSLDRAPYEQYFGPGTRLTVT.

This clone was observed a single time. The chain is built from TRBV7-2 and TRBJ1-1, with 9 bases lining up with TRBD1. The ends lost 4 bases at V and 5 bases at J; junction bases unmatched: 5. Per germline, CDR1 SGHTA and CDR2 FQGNSA. The CDR3 has 14 residues. The CDR3 bases are TGTGCCAGCAGCTACACAGGGGGCGGAACTGAAGCTTTCTTT. Amino acid sequence: CASSYTGGGTEAFF.

The rearrangement uses TRBV7-9 and TRBJ2-7; D may be TRBD2 (5 bases). The ends were cut back, 4 bases at V and 11 bases at J, with 21 bases in the middle. This CDR3 is built from 14 residues. Germline assignment: CDR1 SEHNR and CDR2 FQNEAQ (reference sequence). Written as DNA, the CDR3 is TGTGCCAGCAGCTCTACAGTAGGTTTACGAGCGGAGTACTTC. Translated, it gives CASSSTVGLRAEYF.

The chain couples TRBV5-4 to TRBJ2-3; TRBD1 might be the D (6 bases). V dropped 0 bases and J dropped 0 bases, with 14 bases sitting between them. The CDR3 length is 17 residues. Germline V gene sequence: CDR1 SGHNT, CDR2 YYREEE (reference sequence). The CDR3 DNA follows: TGTGCCAGCAGCTTGGGCCCTTCCAGGGGTAGCACAGATACGCAGTATTTT. It yields the protein CASSLGPSRGSTDTQYF.

This clone was detected a few times. The chain couples TRBV4-1 to TRBJ1-5, with D hard to call. CDR3 length: 14 residues. V lost 2 bases and J 2 bases, leaving 7 bases between the germline ends. Germline assignment: CDR1 MGHRA and CDR2 YSYEKL. The CDR3 reads CASSQMSGNQPQHF. The CDR3 nucleotides read TGCGCCAGCAGCCAAATGTCGGGCAATCAGCCCCAGCATTTT.

The V call is TRBV7-8, the J call TRBJ1-1, with 7 nucleotides matching TRBD1. Germline CDR1 and CDR2: SGHVS and FQNEAQ. The CDR3 runs to 15 residues. V lost 3 bases and J lost 5; bases outside the gene matches: 9. The CDR3 coding sequence is TGTGCCAGCAGCTTTAGGACAGGCTCGCGGACTGAAGCTTTCTTT. It yields the protein CASSFRTGSRTEAFF.

This clone was detected only once. The chain employs TRBV5-8 and TRBJ2-1; D is perhaps TRBD1 (6 bases). The germline V gene has CDR1 SGHTS and CDR2 YDEGEE. This CDR3 is 17 amino acids long. V lost 3 bases, J lost 7 bases, and 23 bases lay in between. The CDR3 nucleotides are TGTGCCAGCAGCTCCTCGACAGGCGCCCGCTCTAGTAATGAGCAGTTCTTC. This encodes CASSSSTGARSSNEQFF.